This is a list of T cell receptor beta chains from one sample in a study of blood T cells in healthy people across ages. From the 5' RACE reads, TCRdb called clonotypes with MiXCR, one entry per CDR3 protein. This sample has approximately 1.5 million distinct CDR3 sequences, with approximately 39% found just once. The sequencing sample was made of blood. The origin of the receptors is a woman under 30 in good health. The CDR3 runs from the conserved cysteine through the conserved F or W.

V	J	CDR3
TRBV20-1	TRBJ2-7	CSATESTSYEQYF
TRBV7-9	TRBJ2-1	CASSSPGLAGPPEQFF
TRBV7-9	TRBJ2-3	CASSPRTADTQYF
TRBV20-1	TRBJ2-3	CSASRAGGTDTQYF
TRBV5-1	TRBJ1-4	CASSSLQGKAEKLFF
TRBV12-3/TRBV12-4	TRBJ1-1	CASRSTGRLPEAFF
TRBV11-2	TRBJ2-3	CASSLRGGGAGTDTQYF
TRBV28	TRBJ1-2	CASSSSGPGDGYGYTF
TRBV10-3	TRBJ1-2	CAISESAPGQYGYTF
TRBV9	TRBJ2-2	CASSVEGWGWNTGELFF
TRBV15	TRBJ2-2	CATSPTSGDHTGELFF
TRBV20-1	.	CSASRLAGTYEQYF
TRBV20-1	TRBJ1-5	CSARGGRSGPQHF
TRBV2	TRBJ1-4	CASRTTGGAGEKLFF
TRBV5-5	TRBJ2-3	CASSPRQGFTDTQYF
TRBV20-1	TRBJ2-1	CSARKRENMNEQFF
TRBV20-1	TRBJ2-3	CSAGPSGGWYTQYF
TRBV7-9	TRBJ2-1	CASSREPGGYNEQFF
TRBV28	TRBJ2-1	CASRSQTEQFF
TRBV4-1	TRBJ1-2	CASTRKSGDNYGYTF
TRBV10-3	TRBJ2-3	CAIRGEQLSTDTQYF
TRBV11-1	.	CASSLFEGSLNEQYF
TRBV19	TRBJ2-7	CASSMGGSWYEQYF
TRBV11-3	TRBJ2-4	CASSSWENIQYF
TRBV14	TRBJ2-7	CASSNGREGNEQYF
TRBV27	TRBJ2-1	CASSTLRTVYNEQFF
TRBV5-5	TRBJ1-4	CASSSTGTGGLVTNEKLFF
TRBV15	.	CATSNRLAGRGETQYF
TRBV20-1	TRBJ2-1	CSARVPSGGAHNEQFF
TRBV4-2	TRBJ2-7	CASRRQGGRRDEQYF
TRBV6-6	TRBJ1-6	CASSYSGLNSPLHF
TRBV9	TRBJ2-7	CASSVGQRDYEQYF
TRBV20-1	.	CSARDLLGSSYNEQYF
TRBV12-3/TRBV12-4	TRBJ1-6	CASNDRGANSPLHF
TRBV12-3/TRBV12-4	TRBJ2-1	CASIEGLYNEQFF
TRBV10-3	TRBJ1-4	CAISEGVGEKLFF
TRBV25-1	TRBJ1-1	CASSEKVVGTEAFF
TRBV20-1	TRBJ2-7	CSARTAGHEQYF
TRBV6-2/TRBV6-3	TRBJ2-1	CASSYDNEQDF
TRBV27	TRBJ2-7	CASRRGGPYEQYF
TRBV4-1	TRBJ1-6	CASSQDGVIHNSPLHF
TRBV12-3/TRBV12-4	TRBJ2-1	CASSLKFYNEQFF
TRBV4-3	TRBJ2-5	CASSQGRLGQETQYF
TRBV6-6	TRBJ1-4	CASSGRTVEKLFF
TRBV15	TRBJ1-1	CATSRGQGGTEAFF
TRBV27	TRBJ2-7	CASSAQASNEQYF
TRBV9	TRBJ2-1	CASSVVTGMDNEQFF
TRBV6-2/TRBV6-3	TRBJ2-7	CASSYGTRLGRYEQYF